Reported below is one TCR beta chain. This entry is derived from a study of blood T cell repertoires in COVID-19. The method was immunoSEQ multiplex PCR; TCRdb's version includes in-frame clones alone and lacks a portion of them. The sample lists about 180,000 clones, roughly 78% occurring once. The sequence was obtained from a woman aged 60-75 years with COVID-19, enrolled during active disease. Material: peripheral blood.

The CDR3 bases are TGTGCCAGCTCACCTTCCGTTGCGGGAGGCACAGATACGCAGTATTTT. It codes for CASSPSVAGGTDTQYF. This chain connects TRBV18 to TRBJ2-3; TRBD2 matches 7 bases. The CDR3 is 16 amino acids. Germline trimming cut 3 bases from V and 1 base from J; bases unmatched to any gene: 7. The germline V gene has CDR1 KGHSH and CDR2 LQKENI.